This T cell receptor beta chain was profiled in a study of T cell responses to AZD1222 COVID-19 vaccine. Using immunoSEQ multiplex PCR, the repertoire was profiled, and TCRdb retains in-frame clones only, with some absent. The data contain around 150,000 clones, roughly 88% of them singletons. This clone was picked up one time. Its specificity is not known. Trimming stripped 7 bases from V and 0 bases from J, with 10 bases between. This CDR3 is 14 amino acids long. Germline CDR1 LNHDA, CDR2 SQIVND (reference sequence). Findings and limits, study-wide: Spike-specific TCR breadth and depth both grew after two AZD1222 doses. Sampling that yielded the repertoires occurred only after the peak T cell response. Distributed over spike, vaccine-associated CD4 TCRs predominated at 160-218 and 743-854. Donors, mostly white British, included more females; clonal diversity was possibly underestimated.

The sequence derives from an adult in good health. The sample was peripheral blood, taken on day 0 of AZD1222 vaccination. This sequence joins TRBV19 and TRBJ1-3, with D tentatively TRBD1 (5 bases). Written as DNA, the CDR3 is TGTGCCAGTACTCGACAGCGCTCTGGAAACACCATATATTTT. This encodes CASTRQRSGNTIYF.